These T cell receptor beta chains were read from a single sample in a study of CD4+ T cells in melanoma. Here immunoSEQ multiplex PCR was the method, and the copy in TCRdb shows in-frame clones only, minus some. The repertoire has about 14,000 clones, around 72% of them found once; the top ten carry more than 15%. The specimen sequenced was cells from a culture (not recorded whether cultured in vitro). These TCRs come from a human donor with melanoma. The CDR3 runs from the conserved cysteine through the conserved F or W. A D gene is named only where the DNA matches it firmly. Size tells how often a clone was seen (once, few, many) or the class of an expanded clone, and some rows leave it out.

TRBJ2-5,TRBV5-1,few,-,TGCGCCAGCAGAGCCCAAGAGACCCAGTACTTC,CASRAQETQYF
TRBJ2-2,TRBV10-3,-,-,TGTGCCATCGGCCGGGGGAACACCGGGGAGCTGTTTTTT,CAIGRGNTGELFF
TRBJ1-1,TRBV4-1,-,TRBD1,TGCGCCAGCAGCCTCGGTGTACAGGGGGAGGCTGGTCGGGCTGAAGCTTTCTTT,CASSLGVQGEAGRAEAFF
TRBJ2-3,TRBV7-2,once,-,TGTGCCAGCAGTCTGAATCGGGATACGCAGTATTTT,CASSLNRDTQYF
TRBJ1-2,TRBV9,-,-,TGTGCCAGCAGCTCCCCTGGGCAGTTCTATGGCTACACCTTC,CASSSPGQFYGYTF
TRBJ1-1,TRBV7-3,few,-,TGTACCAGCAGCCCGACCCCGGACAGTGAAGCTTTCTTT,CTSSPTPDSEAFF
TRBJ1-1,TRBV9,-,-,TGTGCCAGCAGCAAGGACAGTTGGATGAACACTGAAGCTTTCTTT,CASSKDSWMNTEAFF
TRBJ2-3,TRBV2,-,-,TGTGCCAGCAGTGAAAACGGGGGGCTTAGCACAGATACGCAGTATTTT,CASSENGGLSTDTQYF
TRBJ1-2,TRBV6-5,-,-,TGTGCCAGCAGCGGGGGGTATGGCTACACCTTC,CASSGGYGYTF
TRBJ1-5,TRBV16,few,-,TGTGCCAGCAGCCAATCCACACAAGATCAGCCCCAGCATTTT,CASSQSTQDQPQHF
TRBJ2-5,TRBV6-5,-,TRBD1,TGTGCCAGCAGTTACCCGACAGGGTTGTCGACCCAGTACTTC,CASSYPTGLSTQYF
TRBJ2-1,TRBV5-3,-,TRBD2,TGTGCCAGCAGGACGGGGGGGCGGTCGGCGAATGAGCAGTTCTTC,CASRTGGRSANEQFF
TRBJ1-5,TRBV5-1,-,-,TGCGCCAGCAGCTTGGGGGGGGTTTATAGCAATCAGCCCCAGCATTTT,CASSLGGVYSNQPQHF
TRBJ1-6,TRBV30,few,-,TGTGCCTGGAGTGTCGGGTGGACGGATTCACCCCTCCACTTT,CAWSVGWTDSPLHF
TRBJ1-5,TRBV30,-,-,TGTGCCTGGAGTGAAAATAGCAATCAGCCCCAGCATTTT,CAWSENSNQPQHF
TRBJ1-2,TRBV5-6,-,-,TGTGCCAGCAGCTTTTTGGCTAACTATGGCTACACCTTC,CASSFLANYGYTF
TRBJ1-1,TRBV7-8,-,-,TGTGCCAGCAGCTTAGTAGTCGGGCACACTGAAGCTTTCTTT,CASSLVVGHTEAFF
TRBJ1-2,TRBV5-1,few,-,TGCGCCAGCAGCTTGGAACGGCAATATGGCTACACCTTC,CASSLERQYGYTF
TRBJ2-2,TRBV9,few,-,TGTGCCAGCAGCGTAACGCACACCTCGGGCACCGGGGAGCTGTTTTTT,CASSVTHTSGTGELFF
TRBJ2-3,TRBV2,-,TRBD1,TGTGCCAGCAGTCCCTCAGGGGGCCGCACAGATACGCAGTATTTT,CASSPSGGRTDTQYF
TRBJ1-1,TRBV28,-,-,TGTGCCAGCAGGGGACGACAATTGAACACTGAAGCTTTCTTT,CASRGRQLNTEAFF
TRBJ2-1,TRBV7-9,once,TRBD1,TGTGCCAGCAGCGGCCGACAGGGGAATTACAATGAGCAGTTCTTC,CASSGRQGNYNEQFF
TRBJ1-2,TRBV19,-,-,TGTGCCAGTAGTATCTTGCCCGATCGTGGCTACACCTTC,CASSILPDRGYTF
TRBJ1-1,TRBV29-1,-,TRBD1,TGCAGCGCTTCGGGACAGGTGAACACTGAAGCTTTCTTT,CSASGQVNTEAFF
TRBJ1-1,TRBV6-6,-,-,TGTGCCAGCAGCGCCCCGGGAAGCCGGGGACGCTTCTTT,CASSAPGSRGRFF
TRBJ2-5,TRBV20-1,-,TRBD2,TGCAGATTCGGGAGGGGGGAGACCCAGTACTTC,CRFGRGETQYF
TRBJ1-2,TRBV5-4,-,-,TGTGCCAGCAGCCCTCTAGGGGATGGCTACACCTTC,CASSPLGDGYTF
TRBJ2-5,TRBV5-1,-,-,TGCGCCAGCAGCTTGCAGGGAACAGAGACCCAGTACTTC,CASSLQGTETQYF
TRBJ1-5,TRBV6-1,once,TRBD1,TGTGCCAGCAGGGGACAGCCAGATAGCAATCAGCCCCAGCATTTT,CASRGQPDSNQPQHF
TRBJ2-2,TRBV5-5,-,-,TGTGCCAGCAGCTTTGGACGACAGGTCCGAACCGGGGAGCTGTTTTTT,CASSFGRQVRTGELFF
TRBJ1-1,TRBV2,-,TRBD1,TGTGCCAGCAGTGCCTCGCAGGGGGGCACTGAAGCTTTCTTT,CASSASQGGTEAFF
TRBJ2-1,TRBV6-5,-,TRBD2,TGTGCCAGCAACATGGGCGGGGGAGGCTACAATGAGCAGTTCTTC,CASNMGGGGYNEQFF
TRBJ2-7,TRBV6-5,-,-,TGTGCCAGCAGTTTAGCTAGGGGAAGGCCCTACGAGCAGTACTTC,CASSLARGRPYEQYF
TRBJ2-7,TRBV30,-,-,TGTGCCTGGAGTACAGGCGTCTTGAGCTCCTACGAGCAGTACTTC,CAWSTGVLSSYEQYF
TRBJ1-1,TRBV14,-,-,TGTGCCAGCAGCCAAGGGAGACGGGGAAACACTGAAGCTTTCTTT,CASSQGRRGNTEAFF
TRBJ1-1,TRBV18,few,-,TGTGCCAGCTCACCACAACAGGGAGAAGCTTTCTTT,CASSPQQGEAFF
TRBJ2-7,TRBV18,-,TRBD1,TGTGCCAGCTCACCACCGCGACAGGGATACGAGCAGTACTTC,CASSPPRQGYEQYF
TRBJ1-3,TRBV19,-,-,TGTGCCAGTAGTAGGTCCCATTGGACAGAGATTGGAAACACCATATATTTT,CASSRSHWTEIGNTIYF
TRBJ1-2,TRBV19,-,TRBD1,TGTGCCAGTAGTATCTCCGGGACAGGGAACTATGGCTACACCTTC,CASSISGTGNYGYTF
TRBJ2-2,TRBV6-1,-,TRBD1,TGTGCCAGCAGTGACAACAGGGGCCTTTTCACCGGGGAGCTGTTTTTT,CASSDNRGLFTGELFF
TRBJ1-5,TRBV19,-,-,TGTGCCAGTAGTTTGTGGCAGAATCAGCCCCAGCATTTT,CASSLWQNQPQHF
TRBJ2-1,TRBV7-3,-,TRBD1,TGTGCCAGCAGCTTGGGACAGGGGCGCAATGAGCAGTTCTTC,CASSLGQGRNEQFF
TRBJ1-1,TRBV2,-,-,TGTGCCAGCATCAGAGAGTCGGCTTGGGCTTTCTTT,CASIRESAWAFF
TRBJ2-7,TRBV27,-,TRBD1,TGTGCCAGCAGTTCAAAACAGGGGGGTCTCTACGAGCAGTACTTC,CASSSKQGGLYEQYF
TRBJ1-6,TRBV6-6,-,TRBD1,TGTGCCACCAAGACAGGGACCAATTCACCCCTCCACTTT,CATKTGTNSPLHF
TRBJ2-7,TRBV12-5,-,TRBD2,TGTGCTAGTGGATCTCCGGGACTAGCGGGGGGCCAAGAGCAGTACTTC,CASGSPGLAGGQEQYF
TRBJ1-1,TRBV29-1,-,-,TGCAGCGTTCAACAGGGTATCTCTGAAGCTTTCTTT,CSVQQGISEAFF
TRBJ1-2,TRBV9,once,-,TGTGCCAGCAGCGTATTAGGGGGGGGCTACACCTTC,CASSVLGGGYTF